The rows below give T cell receptor beta chains drawn from one sample of a study of beta chain features in type 1 diabetes. TCRdb keeps only in-frame clones here, not all; method: immunoSEQ multiplex PCR. The table records about 410,000 clones, 14% of them present only once. Sequenced input: naive CD4+ T cells from blood. All receptors derive from a man aged 25-45 years in good health. CDR3s include the opening cysteine and the closing phenylalanine or tryptophan. A D gene is named only where the DNA matches it firmly. The listing skips clone size in some rows; elsewhere it reads once, few, many or a size class.

>TRBJ2-1|TRBD2|TRBV6-1|16|.
CASSDDRLAGVLEQFF
TGTGCCAGCAGTGACGACCGACTAGCGGGAGTCCTTGAGCAGTTCTTC
>TRBJ2-5|.|TRBV5-1|14|.
CASSRAASQETQYF
TGCGCCAGCAGTCGGGCAGCCAGCCAAGAGACCCAGTACTTC
>TRBJ1-4|.|TRBV30|12|few
CAWSVQGEKLFF
TGTGCCTGGAGTGTACAGGGTGAAAAACTGTTTTTT
>TRBJ2-6|.|TRBV7-2|15|few
CASSTQGSGANVLTF
TGTGCCAGCAGCACACAAGGCTCTGGGGCCAACGTCCTGACTTTC
>TRBJ2-3|TRBD2|TRBV5-1|15|.
CASSLGGSLGDTQYF
TGCGCCAGCAGCTTGGGCGGGAGCTTGGGAGATACGCAGTATTTT
>TRBJ2-3|TRBD2|TRBV11-1|16|.
CASSRRTSGTSDTQYF
TGTGCCAGCAGCCGGAGGACTAGCGGTACTTCAGATACGCAGTATTTT
>TRBJ2-7|TRBD1|TRBV13|15|.
CASSLLGQGTVEQYF
TGTGCCAGCAGCTTACTGGGACAGGGGACCGTCGAGCAGTACTTC
>TRBJ1-2|.|TRBV7-9|15|few
CASSLVRGDNYGYTF
TGTGCCAGCAGCTTAGTTCGGGGAGATAACTATGGCTACACCTTC
>TRBJ1-5|.|TRBV18|15|.
CASSPIDGGNQPQHF
TGTGCCAGCTCACCTATCGATGGGGGCAATCAGCCCCAGCATTTT
>TRBJ1-1|.|TRBV7-9|13|few
CASSLSMNTEAFF
TGTGCCAGCAGCCTCAGCATGAACACTGAAGCTTTCTTT
>TRBJ2-3|TRBD1|TRBV5-1|15|few
CASSLGQGLTDTQYF
TGCGCCAGCAGCTTGGGACAGGGCCTCACAGATACGCAGTATTTT
>TRBJ1-1|.|TRBV19|13|.
CASRNSETTEAFF
TGTGCCAGTAGAAATTCAGAGACGACTGAAGCTTTCTTT
>TRBJ1-5|.|TRBV6-1|13|few
CASSEGSNQPQHF
TGTGCCAGCAGTGAAGGGAGCAATCAGCCCCAGCATTTT
>TRBJ2-3|.|TRBV7-9|14|.
CASSVGVSTDTQYF
TGTGCCAGCAGCGTAGGTGTGAGCACAGATACGCAGTATTTT
>TRBJ2-1|TRBD1|TRBV6-5|14|few
CASTRDRSYNEQFF
TGTGCCAGCACACGGGACAGGAGCTACAATGAGCAGTTCTTC